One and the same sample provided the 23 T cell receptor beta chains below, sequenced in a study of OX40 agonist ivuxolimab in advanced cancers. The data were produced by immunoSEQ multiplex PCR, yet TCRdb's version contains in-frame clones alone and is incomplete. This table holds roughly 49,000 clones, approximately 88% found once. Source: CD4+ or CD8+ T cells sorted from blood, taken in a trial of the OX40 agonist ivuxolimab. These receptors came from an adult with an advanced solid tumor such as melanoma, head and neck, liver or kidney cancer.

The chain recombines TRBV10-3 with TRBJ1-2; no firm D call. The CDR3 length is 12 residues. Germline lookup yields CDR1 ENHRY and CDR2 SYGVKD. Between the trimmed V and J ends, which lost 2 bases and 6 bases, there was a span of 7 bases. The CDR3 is CAISEAANGYTF. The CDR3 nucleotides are TGTGCCATCAGTGAGGCAGCGAATGGCTACACCTTC.

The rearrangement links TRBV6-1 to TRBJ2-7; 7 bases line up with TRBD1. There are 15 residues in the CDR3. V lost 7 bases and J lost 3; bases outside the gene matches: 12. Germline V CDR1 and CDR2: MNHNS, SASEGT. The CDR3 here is CASKTTGDGFYEQYF. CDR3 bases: TGTGCCAGCAAAACTACAGGGGACGGGTTCTACGAGCAGTACTTC.

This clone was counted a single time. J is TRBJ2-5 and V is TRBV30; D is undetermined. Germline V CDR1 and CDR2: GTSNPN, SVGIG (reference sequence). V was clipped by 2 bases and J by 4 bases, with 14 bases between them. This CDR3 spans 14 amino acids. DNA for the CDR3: TGTGCCTGGAGTCCGGGCAGTAAGTCAGAGACCCAGTACTTC. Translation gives CAWSPGSKSETQYF.

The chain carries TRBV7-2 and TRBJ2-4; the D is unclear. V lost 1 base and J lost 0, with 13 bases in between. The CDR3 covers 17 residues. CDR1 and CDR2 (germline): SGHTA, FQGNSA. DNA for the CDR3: TGTGCCAGCAGCTTAGATGGCAGCCCGTCAGCCAAAAACATTCAGTACTTC. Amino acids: CASSLDGSPSAKNIQYF.

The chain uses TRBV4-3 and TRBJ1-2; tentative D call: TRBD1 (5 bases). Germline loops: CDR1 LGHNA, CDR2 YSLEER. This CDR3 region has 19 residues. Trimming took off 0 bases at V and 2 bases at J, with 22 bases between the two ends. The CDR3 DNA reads TGCGCCAGCAGCCAAGATGTTGCCAATTGGGGGATTTCAAACTATGGCTACACCTTC. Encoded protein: CASSQDVANWGISNYGYTF.

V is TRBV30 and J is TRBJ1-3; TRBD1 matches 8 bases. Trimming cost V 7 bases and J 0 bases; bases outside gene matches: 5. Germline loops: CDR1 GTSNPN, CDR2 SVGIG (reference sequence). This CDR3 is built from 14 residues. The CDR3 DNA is TGTGCCTCGGACAGGGATCTCTCTGGAAACACCATATATTTT. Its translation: CASDRDLSGNTIYF.

The CDR3 bases are TGTGCCAGCAGTTTTGTTGGCAGCAATCAGCCCCAGCATTTT. Its protein is CASSFVGSNQPQHF. The rearrangement joins TRBV27 to TRBJ1-5; no definite D call. This CDR3 region has 14 residues. The V and J ends lost 3 bases and 1 base respectively, with 7 bases between them. Germline V gene data show CDR1 as MNHEY and CDR2 as SMNVEV (reference sequence).

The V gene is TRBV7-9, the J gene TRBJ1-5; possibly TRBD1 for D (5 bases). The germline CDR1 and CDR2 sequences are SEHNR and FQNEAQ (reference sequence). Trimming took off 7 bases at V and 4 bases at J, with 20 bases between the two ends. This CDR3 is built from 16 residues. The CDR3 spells CASIGRVRALNQPQHF. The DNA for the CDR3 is TGTGCCAGCATAGGTCGGGTCAGGGCACTAAATCAGCCCCAGCATTTT.

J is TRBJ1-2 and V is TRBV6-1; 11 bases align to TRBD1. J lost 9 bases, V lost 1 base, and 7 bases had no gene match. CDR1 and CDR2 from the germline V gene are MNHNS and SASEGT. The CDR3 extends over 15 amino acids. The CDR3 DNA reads TGTGCCAGCAGTGAAGAGAGAGGACAGGGGGCTCGCTACACCTTC. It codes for CASSEERGQGARYTF.

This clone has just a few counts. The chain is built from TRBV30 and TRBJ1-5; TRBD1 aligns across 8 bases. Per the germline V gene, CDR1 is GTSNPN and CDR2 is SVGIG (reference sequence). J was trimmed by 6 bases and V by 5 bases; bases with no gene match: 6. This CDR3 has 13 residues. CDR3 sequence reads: CAWDGQGSQPQHF. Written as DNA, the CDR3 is TGTGCCTGGGACGGACAGGGAAGTCAGCCCCAGCATTTT. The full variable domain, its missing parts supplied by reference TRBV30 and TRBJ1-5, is SQTIHQWPATLVQPVGSPLSLECTVEGTSNPNLYWYRQAAGRGLQLLFYSVGIGQISSEVPQNLSASRPQDRQFILSSKKLLLSDSGFYLCAWDGQGSQPQHFGDGTRLSIL.

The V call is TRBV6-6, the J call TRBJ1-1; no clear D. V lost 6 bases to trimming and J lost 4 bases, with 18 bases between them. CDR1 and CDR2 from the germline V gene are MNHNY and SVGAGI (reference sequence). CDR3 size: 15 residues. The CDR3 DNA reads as TGTGCCAGCAGCAACGGGGTTAGTGGAGGCACTGAAGCTTTCTTT. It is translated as CASSNGVSGGTEAFF.

Here the CDR3 DNA reads TGTGCCAGCAGCCCGAGACTAGCGGGAGAGGGTGAGCAGTTCTTC. Translated: CASSPRLAGEGEQFF. The V call is TRBV11-3, the J call TRBJ2-1; TRBD2 agrees at 12 bases. V shed 5 bases, J shed 9 bases, and the junction held 8 bases outside the gene matches. Germline lookup yields CDR1 SGHNT and CDR2 YENEEA. CDR3 length: 15 amino acids. Full variable domain (outside the CDR3, taken from reference TRBV11-3 and TRBJ2-1): EAGVVQSPRYKIIEKKQPVAFWCNPISGHNTLYWYLQNLGQGPELLIRYENEEAVDDSQLPKDRFSAERLKGVDSTLKIQPAELGDSAVYLCASSPRLAGEGEQFFGPGTRLTVL.

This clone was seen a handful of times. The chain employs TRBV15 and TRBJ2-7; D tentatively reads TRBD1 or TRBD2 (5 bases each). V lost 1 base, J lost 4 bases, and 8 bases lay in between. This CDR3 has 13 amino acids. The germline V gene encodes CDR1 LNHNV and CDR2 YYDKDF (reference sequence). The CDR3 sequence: CATSRAREYEQYF. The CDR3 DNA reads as TGTGCCACCAGCAGAGCCAGGGAGTACGAGCAGTACTTC.

CDR3 bases: TGTGCCAGCAGTGAAGCACTAGCGGGCCTCCAAGAGACCCAGTACTTC. Its translation is CASSEALAGLQETQYF. This sequence joins TRBV2 and TRBJ2-5; 9 nucleotides line up with TRBD2. The CDR3 totals 16 residues. Germline loops: CDR1 SNHLY, CDR2 FYNNEI. Trimming removed 0 bases from V and 1 base from J; junction bases left unmatched: 3.

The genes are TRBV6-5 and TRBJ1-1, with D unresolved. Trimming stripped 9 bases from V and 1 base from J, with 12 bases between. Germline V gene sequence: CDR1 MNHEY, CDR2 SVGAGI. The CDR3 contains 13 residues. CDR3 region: CASRSRGNTEAFF. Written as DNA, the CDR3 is TGTGCCAGTAGATCTCGAGGGAACACTGAAGCTTTCTTT.

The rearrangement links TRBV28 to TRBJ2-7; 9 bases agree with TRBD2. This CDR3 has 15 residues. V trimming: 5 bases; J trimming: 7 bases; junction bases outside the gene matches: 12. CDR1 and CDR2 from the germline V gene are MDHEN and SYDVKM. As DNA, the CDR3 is TGTGCCAGCAGTCCGTATAGCGGGAGAGGGGGGGAGCAGTACTTC. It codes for CASSPYSGRGGEQYF.

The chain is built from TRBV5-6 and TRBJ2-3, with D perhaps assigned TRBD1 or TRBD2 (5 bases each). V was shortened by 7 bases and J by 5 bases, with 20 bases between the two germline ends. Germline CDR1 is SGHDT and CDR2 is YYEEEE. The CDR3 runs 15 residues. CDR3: CASGLQGPAGDTQYF. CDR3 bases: TGTGCCAGCGGCCTGCAGGGCCCCGCGGGAGATACGCAGTATTTT.

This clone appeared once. CDR3 nucleotides: TGTGCCAGCAGCTCGGGGCAAACAGCCTCGCAGTATTTT. As protein: CASSSGQTASQYF. The chain recombines TRBV7-9 with TRBJ2-3; D may be TRBD1 or TRBD2 (5 bases each). With 4 bases removed from V and 10 bases from J, the gap between germline ends came to 15 bases. Germline CDR1 reads SEHNR; CDR2 reads FQNEAQ (reference sequence). The CDR3 runs 13 residues. Drawing the rest from reference TRBV7-9 and TRBJ2-3, the complete variable domain is DTGVSQNPRHKITKRGQNVTFRCDPISEHNRLYWYRQTLGQGPEFLTYFQNEAQLEKSRLLSDRFSAERPKGSFSTLEIQRTEQGDSAMYLCASSSGQTASQYFGPGTRLTVL.

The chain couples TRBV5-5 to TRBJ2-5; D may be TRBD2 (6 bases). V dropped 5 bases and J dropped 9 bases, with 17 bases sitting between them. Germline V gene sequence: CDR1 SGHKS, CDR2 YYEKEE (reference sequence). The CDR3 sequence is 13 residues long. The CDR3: CASSPPGLLAQYF. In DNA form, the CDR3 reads TGTGCCAGCAGTCCTCCGGGACTCCTAGCCCAGTACTTC.

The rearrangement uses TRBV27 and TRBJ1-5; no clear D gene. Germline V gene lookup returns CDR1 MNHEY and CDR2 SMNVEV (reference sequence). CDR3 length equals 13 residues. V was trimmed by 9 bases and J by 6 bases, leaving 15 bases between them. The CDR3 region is CASSREGIQPQHF. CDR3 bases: TGTGCCAGTTCCCGAGAAGGGATTCAGCCCCAGCATTTT.

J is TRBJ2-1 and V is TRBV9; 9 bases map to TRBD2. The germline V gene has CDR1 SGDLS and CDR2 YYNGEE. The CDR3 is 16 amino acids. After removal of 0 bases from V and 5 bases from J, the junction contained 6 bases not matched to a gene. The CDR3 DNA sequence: TGTGCCAGCAGCGTAGAGGGCGGGAGGGGTAACAATGAGCAGTTCTTC. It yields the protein CASSVEGGRGNNEQFF.

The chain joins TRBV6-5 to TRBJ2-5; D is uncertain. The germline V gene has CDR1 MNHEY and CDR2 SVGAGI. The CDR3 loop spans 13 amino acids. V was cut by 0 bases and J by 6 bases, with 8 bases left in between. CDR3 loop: CASSYSGTKTQYF. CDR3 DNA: TGTGCCAGCAGTTACTCGGGCACCAAGACCCAGTACTTC.

As DNA, the CDR3 is TGTGCCAGCAGCCAAGGGGGGTATAGGAGACAGCCCCAGCATTTT. Translating it yields CASSQGGYRRQPQHF. The chain is built from TRBV7-2 and TRBJ1-5, with D tentatively TRBD1 (6 bases). V gave up 5 bases and J gave up 7 bases, with 18 bases separating them. This CDR3 contains 15 residues. Looked up from germline, CDR1 is SGHTA and CDR2 is FQGNSA. Supplemented by reference TRBV7-2 and TRBJ1-5, the full variable domain reads GAGVSQSPSNKVTEKGKDVELRCDPISGHTALYWYRQSLGQGLEFLIYFQGNSAPDKSGLPSDRFSAERTGGSVSTLTIQRTQQEDSAVYLCASSQGGYRRQPQHFGDGTRLSIL.